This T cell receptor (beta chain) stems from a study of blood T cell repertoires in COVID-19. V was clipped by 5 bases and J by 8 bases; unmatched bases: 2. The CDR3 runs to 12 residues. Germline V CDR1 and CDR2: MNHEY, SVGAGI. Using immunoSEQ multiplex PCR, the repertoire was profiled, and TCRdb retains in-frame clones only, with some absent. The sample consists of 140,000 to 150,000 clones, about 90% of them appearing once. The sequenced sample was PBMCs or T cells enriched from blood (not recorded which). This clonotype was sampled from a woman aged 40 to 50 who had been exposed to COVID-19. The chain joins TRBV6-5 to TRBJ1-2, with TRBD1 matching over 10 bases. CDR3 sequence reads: CASSLGQGGYTF. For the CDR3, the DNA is TGTGCCAGCAGTCTGGGACAGGGGGGCTACACCTTC.